The sequence of this TCR beta chain was determined in a study of control samples from healthy donors and cancer patients. Unmatched junction bases numbered 13, after V lost 5 bases and J lost 3 bases. The CDR3 covers 16 residues. Germline CDR1 reads SGHKS; CDR2 reads YYEKEE (reference sequence). Clones were sequenced by immunoSEQ multiplex PCR, and TCRdb holds only the in-frame ones, with some missing. The table records 95,000 to 100,000 clones, roughly 90% of them present only once. Source material: blood. V usage is TRBV5-5 and J usage is TRBJ1-1; TRBD1 matches at 7 bases. The sequence came from a man aged 25 to 40 in good health. The CDR3 spells CASRPRDSSQHTEAFF. The CDR3 nucleotides read TGTGCCAGCAGGCCCCGGGACAGCAGTCAACACACTGAAGCTTTCTTT.